This is a list of T cell receptor beta chains from one sample in a study of cytomegalovirus exposure and HLA in healthy donors. Measured with immunoSEQ multiplex PCR; TCRdb has only the in-frame clones, and not every one. The sample contains 130,000 to 150,000 clones, roughly four fifths of which appear only once. Sequencing was carried out using PBMCs. The receptors were sampled from a human donor in good health. Each CDR3 is given with its conserved first and last residue. Each record gives: CDR3 DNA, CDR3 protein, V gene, D gene, clone size, J gene. D genes are given only for firm matches. A row's size may be missing; if present it is once, few, many or a size class.

DNA: TGTGCCAGCAGCTCGGGACTGCATGAAAAACTGTTTTTT; CDR3: CASSSGLHEKLFF; V: TRBV5-4; D: NA; size: NA; J: TRBJ1-4
DNA: TGTGCCAGCAGCTATGGGACAGTGGCCTACGAGCAGTACTTC; CDR3: CASSYGTVAYEQYF; V: TRBV11-2; D: TRBD1; size: NA; J: TRBJ2-7
DNA: TGTGCCATCAGGCGGGACTTCCAAGAGACCCAGTACTTC; CDR3: CAIRRDFQETQYF; V: TRBV10-3; D: NA; size: few; J: TRBJ2-5
DNA: TGTGCCAGCTCCCCCCGGGAGGGTAGGAAGACTGAAGCTTTCTTT; CDR3: CASSPREGRKTEAFF; V: TRBV18; D: NA; size: NA; J: TRBJ1-1
DNA: TGTGCCAGCAGCGGCATCACTGAAGCTTTCTTT; CDR3: CASSGITEAFF; V: TRBV7-9; D: NA; size: NA; J: TRBJ1-1
DNA: TGTGCCAGCAGCTTGGCCCTGGACAGGTATAACTATGGCTACACCTTC; CDR3: CASSLALDRYNYGYTF; V: TRBV5-4; D: TRBD1; size: NA; J: TRBJ1-2
DNA: TGCGCCAGCAGCTTGGGGACAGGCTATGGCTACACCTTC; CDR3: CASSLGTGYGYTF; V: TRBV5-1; D: TRBD1; size: few; J: TRBJ1-2
DNA: TGTGCTAGCAGCTTAGGCCTAGCGGGGGCCCACGAGCAGTACTTC; CDR3: CASSLGLAGAHEQYF; V: TRBV7-7; D: TRBD2; size: NA; J: TRBJ2-7
DNA: TGTGCCAGCAGTGAATTTACGGGAAATAATTCACCCCTCCACTTT; CDR3: CASSEFTGNNSPLHF; V: TRBV6-1; D: NA; size: NA; J: TRBJ1-6
DNA: TGTGCCTGGACGTGCCCGGGAGACATGAACACTGAAGCTTTCTTT; CDR3: CAWTCPGDMNTEAFF; V: TRBV30; D: NA; size: NA; J: TRBJ1-1